This T cell receptor (beta chain) was profiled in a study of blood T cell repertoires in COVID-19. Study-level background: COVID-19 samples collected from the United States, Italy and Spain covered acute and convalescent phases. The analysed material was cDNA or gDNA that came from T cells, B-cell-depleted T cells, or PBMCs.

As processed by the authors: The assay estimated nucleated cells by amplifying reference gene primers. The repertoire was sequenced with immunoSEQ multiplex PCR; TCRdb's copy has only in-frame clones and lacks some. The V and J calls and clone size are taken from that table; D and trimming were inferred from the DNA. The sample carries about 220,000 clones, around 82% recorded once. The CDR3 is made up of 17 amino acids. Germline V lookup: CDR1 SGHDT, CDR2 YYEEEE. V lost 4 bases to trimming and J lost 6 bases, with 20 bases between them. This receptor was obtained from an elderly woman with acute or convalescent COVID-19. Sequenced sample: peripheral blood. J is TRBJ1-6 and V is TRBV5-6, with D maybe TRBD1 (5 bases). The CDR3 coding sequence is TGTGCCAGCAGCCCCGGGGGAGCCGCCAGGGTTAATTCACCCCTCCACTTT. As protein: CASSPGGAARVNSPLHF.